The 18 T cell receptor beta chains reported below all come from one sample, sequenced in a study of Ad26.COV2.S vaccination and SARS-CoV-2 variants. The repertoire was sequenced with immunoSEQ multiplex PCR; TCRdb's copy has only in-frame clones and lacks some. The data contain 300,000 to 450,000 clones, about 91% of them singletons. Sequencing used peripheral blood, obtained after recovery from COVID-19. The receptors come from a human donor who had recovered from COVID-19.

This chain joins TRBV10-1 and TRBJ2-3; 11 nucleotides align to TRBD2. Trimming removed 2 bases from V and 4 bases from J; junction bases left unmatched: 8. The CDR3 contains 17 residues. Germline lookup yields CDR1 WNHNN and CDR2 SYGVQD (reference sequence). This CDR3 reads CASSEAASGGRSDTQYF. CDR3 sequence (DNA): TGCGCCAGCAGTGAGGCGGCTAGCGGGGGGCGGTCAGATACGCAGTATTTT.

Comment on this clone: Other DNA sequences of this sample code for an identical CDR3. V and J are TRBV9 and TRBJ2-3, with TRBD1 as a possible D gene (7 bases). V lost 3 bases, J lost 0 bases, and 11 bases lay in between. CDR1 is SGDLS, CDR2 YYNGEE, per germline. The CDR3 is 15 residues long. In DNA form, the CDR3 reads TGTGCCAGCAGCGGCGGGACAGCTAGCACAGATACGCAGTATTTT. Protein: CASSGGTASTDTQYF. Based on the CDR3 plus reference TRBV9 and TRBJ2-3, the full variable domain is DSGVTQTPKHLITATGQRVTLRCSPRSGDLSVYWYQQSLDQGLQFLIQYYNGEERAKGNILERFSAQQFPDLHSELNLSSLELGDSALYFCASSGGTASTDTQYFGPGTRLTVL.

The chain is built from TRBV19 and TRBJ2-4; D unresolved. The V and J ends lost 6 bases and 0 bases respectively, with 6 bases between them. The CDR3 covers 13 residues. CDR1 is LNHDA and CDR2 is SQIVND in the germline V gene (reference sequence). DNA for the CDR3: TGTGCCAGTAGCCTATTAGCCAAAAACATTCAGTACTTC. Protein sequence: CASSLLAKNIQYF. The full variable domain, its missing parts supplied by reference TRBV19 and TRBJ2-4, is DGGITQSPKYLFRKEGQNVTLSCEQNLNHDAMYWYRQDPGQGLRLIYYSQIVNDFQKGDIAEGYSVSREKKESFPLTVTSAQKNPTAFYLCASSLLAKNIQYFGAGTRLSVL.

The chain has TRBV9 and TRBJ2-7; TRBD1 is a possible D gene (6 bases). CDR1 is SGDLS and CDR2 is YYNGEE in the germline V gene. This CDR3 is built from 13 residues. Deletions cut 3 bases from V and 3 bases from J, with 10 bases between. CDR3 sequence (DNA): TGTGCCAGCAGCGGGGACACTTTCTACGAGCAGTACTTC. It is translated as CASSGDTFYEQYF.

The chain couples TRBV6-5 to TRBJ1-5; D remains unclear. The germline CDR1 and CDR2 sequences are MNHEY and SVGAGI. This CDR3 has 14 residues. V lost 8 bases and J lost 0, with 11 bases in between. The CDR3, as DNA: TGTGCCAGCTTGGGCCCTTATAGCAATCAGCCCCAGCATTTT. It translates to CASLGPYSNQPQHF.

The CDR3 nucleotides read TGTGCCAGCAGCTTGGACCCCGGGACTCAAGAGACCCAGTACTTC. Translated, it gives CASSLDPGTQETQYF. J is TRBJ2-5 and V is TRBV5-6; D possibly corresponds to TRBD2 (6 bases). The V and J ends lost 0 bases and 2 bases respectively, with 11 bases between them. CDR1 SGHDT and CDR2 YYEEEE come from the germline V gene. The CDR3 runs 15 residues.

This rearrangement joins TRBV5-8 to TRBJ1-2; 8 nucleotides align to TRBD1. V trimming: 2 bases; J trimming: 6 bases; junction bases outside the gene matches: 9. This CDR3 region has 15 residues. Looked up from germline, CDR1 is SGHTS and CDR2 is YDEGEE. CDR3 nucleotides: TGTGCCAGCAGCTTCCCGACAGGGGATCGGGATGGCTACACCTTC. Protein: CASSFPTGDRDGYTF.

The CDR3 loop is CASSKTLAGGNGYTF. The CDR3 bases are TGCGCCAGCAGCAAAACACTTGCAGGGGGCAATGGCTACACCTTC. The J gene is TRBJ1-2, the V gene TRBV4-1, with TRBD1 matching 8 bases. After removal of 5 bases from V and 6 bases from J, the junction contained 11 bases not matched to a gene. Germline CDR1 is MGHRA and CDR2 is YSYEKL. The CDR3 loop spans 15 amino acids.

The genes are TRBV6-5 and TRBJ1-1; D not resolved. CDR3 length: 16 amino acids. Germline CDR1 is MNHEY and CDR2 is SVGAGI. Deletions cut 2 bases from V and 1 base from J, with 14 bases between. The CDR3: CASSYKAAYQNTEAFF. DNA of the CDR3: TGTGCCAGCAGTTACAAGGCGGCGTACCAGAACACTGAAGCTTTCTTT.

This clone was seen only a few times. The chain links TRBV5-1 to TRBJ1-4, with TRBD1 matching 7 bases. V gave up 2 bases and J gave up 0 bases; unmatched junction bases: 1. CDR3 size: 15 residues. Germline CDR1 SGHRS, CDR2 YFSETQ. CDR3 in amino acids: CASSFGTATNEKLFF. DNA of the CDR3: TGCGCCAGCAGCTTCGGGACAGCAACTAATGAAAAACTGTTTTTT.

This chain links TRBV5-1 with TRBJ2-7; TRBD1 aligns across 7 bases. The germline gives CDR1 SGHRS, CDR2 YFSETQ. The CDR3 is 14 residues long. V gave up 4 bases and J gave up 1 base; unmatched junction bases: 5. The CDR3 loop reads CASSPSGGSYEQYF. The CDR3 nucleotides read TGCGCCAGCAGCCCCTCAGGGGGTTCCTACGAGCAGTACTTC. The full variable domain, its missing parts supplied by reference TRBV5-1 and TRBJ2-7, is KAGVTQTPRYLIKTRGQQVTLSCSPISGHRSVSWYQQTPGQGLQFLFEYFSETQRNKGNFPGRFSGRQFSNSRSEMNVSTLELGDSALYLCASSPSGGSYEQYFGPGTRLTVT.

CDR3 protein: CASSPRTSGGRSTDTQYF. CDR3 nucleotides: TGTGCCAGCTCACCAAGGACTAGCGGGGGCCGAAGCACAGATACGCAGTATTTT. The V and J genes are TRBV18 and TRBJ2-3, with TRBD2 matching over 13 bases. Germline V CDR1 and CDR2: KGHSH, LQKENI. This CDR3 has 18 residues. V lost 2 bases, J lost 0 bases, and 5 bases stayed unmatched. The variable domain in full, completed from reference TRBV18 and TRBJ2-3, reads NAGVMQNPRHLVRRRGQEARLRCSPMKGHSHVYWYRQLPEEGLKFMVYLQKENIIDESGMPKERFSAEFPKEGPSILRIQQVVRGDSAAYFCASSPRTSGGRSTDTQYFGPGTRLTVL.

This clone was recorded once. This chain joins TRBV12-3 or TRBV12-4 and TRBJ2-1, with unresolved D. V was clipped by 3 bases and J by 10 bases, with 13 bases between them. The CDR3 extends over 13 amino acids. The CDR3 sequence: CASSFAAFREQFF. In DNA form, the CDR3 reads TGTGCCAGCAGTTTTGCCGCTTTTAGAGAGCAGTTCTTC.

V is TRBV18 and J is TRBJ2-5, with no clear D. CDR3 size: 13 residues. Germline assignment: CDR1 KGHSH and CDR2 LQKENI. Trimming pared 4 bases from V and 2 bases from J, leaving 8 bases between. The CDR3 nucleotides read TGTGCCAGCTCACAGGGCCGGCAAGAGACCCAGTACTTC. Translated: CASSQGRQETQYF.

The chain combines TRBV11-2 with TRBJ2-5, with D possibly being TRBD1 (6 bases). The CDR3 has 15 amino acids. Germline CDR1 and CDR2: SGHAT and FQNNGV. V was trimmed by 5 bases and J by 5 bases, leaving 18 bases between them. The CDR3 protein is CASSPAAGEAETQYF. The CDR3 nucleotides are TGTGCCAGCAGCCCCGCGGCAGGGGAAGCGGAGACCCAGTACTTC.

The rearrangement joins TRBV9 to TRBJ1-1; D unresolved. Trimming stripped 4 bases from V and 10 bases from J, with 8 bases between. The CDR3 extends over 10 amino acids. Germline V gene lookup returns CDR1 SGDLS and CDR2 YYNGEE. The CDR3 spells CASSPIPAFF. CDR3 coding DNA: TGTGCCAGCAGCCCTATACCAGCTTTCTTT.

The chain links TRBV19 to TRBJ1-6; 8 nucleotides agree with TRBD1. The CDR3 runs to 17 residues. J was trimmed by 3 bases and V by 3 bases; bases with no gene match: 7. Germline CDR1 LNHDA, CDR2 SQIVND (reference sequence). The CDR3 protein is CASSIVRGLDYNSPLHF. The CDR3 DNA reads TGTGCCAGTAGTATCGTCAGGGGGCTTGACTATAATTCACCCCTCCACTTT. The full variable domain, completed using reference TRBV19 and TRBJ1-6, is DGGITQSPKYLFRKEGQNVTLSCEQNLNHDAMYWYRQDPGQGLRLIYYSQIVNDFQKGDIAEGYSVSREKKESFPLTVTSAQKNPTAFYLCASSIVRGLDYNSPLHFGNGTRLTVT.

V gene TRBV4-2 combines with J gene TRBJ2-4, with D perhaps being TRBD1 or TRBD2 (7 bases each). V dropped 4 bases and J dropped 1 base, with 20 bases sitting between them. Germline V gene data show CDR1 as LGHNA and CDR2 as YNFKEQ. CDR3 length: 18 amino acids. CDR3: CASSPGGGSLFAKNIQYF. As DNA, the CDR3 is TGTGCCAGCAGCCCAGGGGGGGGGAGCCTGTTCGCCAAAAACATTCAGTACTTC.